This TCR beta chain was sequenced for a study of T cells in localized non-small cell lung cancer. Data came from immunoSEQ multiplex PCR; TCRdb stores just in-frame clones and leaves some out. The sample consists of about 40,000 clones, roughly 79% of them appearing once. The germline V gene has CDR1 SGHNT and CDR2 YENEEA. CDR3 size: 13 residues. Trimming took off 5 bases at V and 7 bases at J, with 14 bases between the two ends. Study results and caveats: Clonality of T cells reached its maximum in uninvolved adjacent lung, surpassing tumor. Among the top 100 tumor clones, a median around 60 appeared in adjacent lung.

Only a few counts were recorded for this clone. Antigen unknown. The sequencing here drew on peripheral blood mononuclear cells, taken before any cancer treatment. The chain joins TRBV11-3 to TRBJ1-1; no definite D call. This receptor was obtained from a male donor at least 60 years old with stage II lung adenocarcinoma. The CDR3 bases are TGTGCCAGCAGCGAAGTGAAAGACGGTGAAGCTTTCTTT. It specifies CASSEVKDGEAFF.